Shown below are 8 T cell receptor beta chains from a single sample sequenced in a study of blood T cell repertoires in COVID-19. TCRdb keeps only in-frame clones here, not all; method: immunoSEQ multiplex PCR. Of just over 250,000 clones listed, approximately 89% are singletons. Input material: peripheral blood. The receptors derive from a woman between 45 and 65 years old with acute or convalescent COVID-19.

The CDR3: CASSLRRTASTDTQYF. The DNA of the CDR3 is TGTGCCAGCAGCTTACGCCGGACTGCGAGCACAGATACGCAGTATTTT. The J gene is TRBJ2-3, the V gene TRBV7-2; D is possibly TRBD2 (5 bases). Trimming cost V 2 bases and J 0 bases, with 12 bases left between them. This CDR3 region has 16 residues. The germline V gene encodes CDR1 SGHTA and CDR2 FQGNSA.

This clone was counted only a few times. The CDR3 protein is CASSQVARGQPQHF. The CDR3 region has the DNA TGTGCCAGCAGCCAAGTCGCCAGGGGACAGCCCCAGCATTTT. The rearrangement uses TRBV4-2 and TRBJ1-5, with a tentative D call TRBD1 (6 bases). The CDR3 extends over 14 amino acids. Germline assignment: CDR1 LGHNA and CDR2 YNFKEQ. The V gene lost 1 base and the J gene lost 7 bases, with 11 bases spanning the gap.

This chain connects TRBV2 to TRBJ2-5, with 8 bases that match TRBD2. The length of the CDR3 is 14 residues. V dropped 6 bases and J dropped 1; count of bases not matched to a gene: 4. Germline CDR1 and CDR2: SNHLY and FYNNEI. In DNA form, the CDR3 reads TGTGCCAGCAGATGGACTAGCAGCCAAGAGACCCAGTACTTC. Its protein is CASRWTSSQETQYF. Filled out from reference TRBV2 and TRBJ2-5, the complete variable domain reads EPEVTQTPSHQVTQMGQEVILRCVPISNHLYFYWYRQILGQKVEFLVSFYNNEISEKSEIFDDQFSVERPDGSNFTLKIRSTKLEDSAMYFCASRWTSSQETQYFGPGTRLLVL.

The rearrangement uses TRBV10-1 and TRBJ1-1; 8 bases agree with TRBD1. Germline loops: CDR1 WNHNN, CDR2 SYGVQD (reference sequence). This CDR3 comprises 13 residues. Trimming removed 7 bases from V and 8 bases from J; junction bases left unmatched: 9. DNA for the CDR3: TGCGCCAGCAAAGACCCGGACAGGGACGAAGCTTTCTTT. Translating it yields CASKDPDRDEAFF.

This chain links TRBV29-1 with TRBJ2-5; 9 nucleotides align to TRBD1. The CDR3 is 15 residues long. Trimming at V came to 3 bases and at J to 3 bases, leaving 8 bases not matched to a gene. CDR1 and CDR2 from the germline V gene are SQVTM and ANQGSEA. The CDR3 protein is CSVDPTDRGKETQYF. Written as DNA, the CDR3 is TGCAGCGTTGACCCTACGGACAGGGGAAAAGAGACCCAGTACTTC.

The J gene is TRBJ2-1, the V gene TRBV24-1; 10 bases are a match to TRBD2. V lost 1 base, J lost 6 bases, and 8 bases stayed unmatched. This CDR3 comprises 17 residues. Looked up from germline, CDR1 is KGHDR and CDR2 is SFDVKD. The CDR3 bases are TGTGCCACCAGTGATTTTACCTCTAGCGGGAGAGGCAATGAGCAGTTCTTC. Translating gives CATSDFTSSGRGNEQFF.

The rearrangement uses TRBV7-9 and TRBJ2-1; no clear D gene. The CDR3 loop spans 15 amino acids. Deletions cut 6 bases from V and 0 bases from J, with 12 bases between. Germline V gene lookup returns CDR1 SEHNR and CDR2 FQNEAQ (reference sequence). The CDR3 coding sequence is TGTGCCAGCAGTACCCCCCTGAGCTCCTACAATGAGCAGTTCTTC. This encodes CASSTPLSSYNEQFF.

This chain links TRBV5-1 with TRBJ1-4; no reliable D call. Trimming took 4 bases from V and 7 from J, leaving 8 bases between them. This CDR3 comprises 12 residues. Germline V gene data show CDR1 as SGHRS and CDR2 as YFSETQ. The CDR3 protein is CASSQEGEKLFF. CDR3 DNA: TGCGCCAGCAGCCAGGAGGGTGAAAAACTGTTTTTT.